This TCR beta chain was obtained from a study of STAT5B mutations in CD4+ large granular lymphocyte leukemia. The study, taken as a whole, reports: 8/27 top patient clones versus 2/35 control clones were TRBV06-family.

Control samples were healthy donors' buffy coats. V lost 5 bases to trimming and J lost 1 base, with 15 bases between them. The CDR3 has 15 amino acids. CDR1 MNHNS and CDR2 SASEGT come from the germline V gene. As to this clone: Antigen: not known.

Sequencing was at survey level. Sequencing was performed with immunoSEQ multiplex PCR; in TCRdb, only in-frame clones are kept and a portion is missing. The table shows about 31,000 clones, with about 89% occurring only once. The receptor comes from a human donor in good health. This sequence joins TRBV6-1 and TRBJ2-7, with D maybe TRBD2 (6 bases). The sample was CD4+ T cells from blood buffy coats. CDR3 nucleotide sequence: TGTGCCAGCAGTCGCCGGGACTTAATATCCTACGAGCAGTACTTC. Its translation: CASSRRDLISYEQYF.